These T cell receptor beta chains were read from a single sample in a study of shared clonotypes between healthy human individuals. Produced via immunoSEQ multiplex PCR; TCRdb's table is partial and in-frame only. The data hold around 300,000 clones, with about nine tenths observed a single time. The sequenced sample was memory CD8+ T cells sorted from blood. Receptors were obtained from a man between 18 and 35 years old in good health. Both conserved end residues are part of each CDR3. Each record gives: clone size, V gene, D gene, J gene, CDR3 DNA, CDR3 protein. A D gene is named only where the DNA matches it firmly. Rows give clone size only sometimes, using once, few, many, or a class for an expanded clone.

clone_size: .
v_call: TRBV2
d_call: .
j_call: TRBJ2-2
cdr3_nt: TGTGCCAGCAGTGAAAGGGACGCCACGAACACCGGGGAGCTGTTTTTT
cdr3_aa: CASSERDATNTGELFF

clone_size: once
v_call: TRBV4-3
d_call: .
j_call: TRBJ2-5
cdr3_nt: TGCGCCAGCAGCCAAGATGGGGACTACCAAGAGACCCAGTACTTC
cdr3_aa: CASSQDGDYQETQYF

clone_size: .
v_call: TRBV7-2
d_call: .
j_call: TRBJ1-3
cdr3_nt: TGTGCCAGCAGCTTAGACAAGGGAGGAAACACCATATATTTT
cdr3_aa: CASSLDKGGNTIYF

clone_size: medium-sized
v_call: TRBV4-1
d_call: .
j_call: TRBJ2-7
cdr3_nt: TGCGCCAGCAGCCAGGGCGAGCAGTACTTC
cdr3_aa: CASSQGEQYF

clone_size: .
v_call: TRBV29-1
d_call: .
j_call: TRBJ2-7
cdr3_nt: TGCAGCGTTGATTGGGGGACCCAGTCCCACGAGCAGTACTTC
cdr3_aa: CSVDWGTQSHEQYF

clone_size: .
v_call: TRBV7-7
d_call: TRBD1
j_call: TRBJ1-1
cdr3_nt: TGTGCTAATTGTGACAGGGTTGGCACTGAAGCTTTCTTT
cdr3_aa: CANCDRVGTEAFF

clone_size: few
v_call: TRBV10-3
d_call: .
j_call: TRBJ2-7
cdr3_nt: TGTGCCATCAGTGAGTCGGTCTACGAGCAGTACTTC
cdr3_aa: CAISESVYEQYF

clone_size: .
v_call: TRBV6-5
d_call: .
j_call: TRBJ2-1
cdr3_nt: TGTGCCAGCAGTTACTCTTCCAACAATGAGCAGTTCTTC
cdr3_aa: CASSYSSNNEQFF

clone_size: .
v_call: TRBV7-9
d_call: .
j_call: TRBJ2-1
cdr3_nt: TGTGCCAGCAGCTTATCCGAAGTCCTCGGGCAGTTCTTC
cdr3_aa: CASSLSEVLGQFF

clone_size: .
v_call: TRBV7-6
d_call: .
j_call: TRBJ1-5
cdr3_nt: TGTGCCAGCAGCCCAACAGGGAGCAATCAGCCCCAGCATTTT
cdr3_aa: CASSPTGSNQPQHF

clone_size: few
v_call: TRBV10-1
d_call: TRBD2
j_call: TRBJ2-2
cdr3_nt: TGCGCCAGCAGTGAGTCGGGCCTCCGGGACTATAACACCGGGGAGCTGTTTTTT
cdr3_aa: CASSESGLRDYNTGELFF

clone_size: .
v_call: TRBV6-5
d_call: TRBD2
j_call: TRBJ2-3
cdr3_nt: TGTGCCAGCACCCCCCTAGCGGGAGCAGATACGCAGTATTTT
cdr3_aa: CASTPLAGADTQYF

clone_size: .
v_call: TRBV5-4
d_call: TRBD1
j_call: TRBJ2-7
cdr3_nt: TGTGCCAGCAGCCGAGACTCCCCTCAGGGGGCTGGGGACTTC
cdr3_aa: CASSRDSPQGAGDF

clone_size: .
v_call: TRBV19
d_call: .
j_call: TRBJ1-5
cdr3_nt: TGTGCCAGTAGTATAGTAGAAGGGTTGAAGTGGTCCCAGCATTTT
cdr3_aa: CASSIVEGLKWSQHF

clone_size: once
v_call: TRBV27
d_call: TRBD2
j_call: TRBJ2-7
cdr3_nt: TGTGCCAGCAGTCGGGGACTAGCGGGAGTTCACGAGCAGTACTTC
cdr3_aa: CASSRGLAGVHEQYF

clone_size: .
v_call: TRBV4-3
d_call: TRBD2
j_call: TRBJ2-7
cdr3_nt: TGCGCCAGCAGCCAAGATGCGGGAGGGGGCTACGAGCAGTACTTC
cdr3_aa: CASSQDAGGGYEQYF

clone_size: .
v_call: TRBV6-5
d_call: .
j_call: TRBJ1-2
cdr3_nt: TGTGCCAGCAGTCTACTACCGGGATTCTATGGCTACACCTTC
cdr3_aa: CASSLLPGFYGYTF

clone_size: .
v_call: TRBV6-1
d_call: TRBD1
j_call: TRBJ2-7
cdr3_nt: TGTGCCAGCAAATTACAGGGGGACAACGAGCAGTACTTC
cdr3_aa: CASKLQGDNEQYF

clone_size: .
v_call: TRBV27
d_call: .
j_call: TRBJ1-2
cdr3_nt: TGTGCCAGCAGTTTATCTGTTGAGGACGTCTATGGCTACACCTTC
cdr3_aa: CASSLSVEDVYGYTF

clone_size: .
v_call: TRBV27
d_call: .
j_call: TRBJ1-6
cdr3_nt: TGTGCCAGCAGGCTTCAGGGTGTAGATTCACCCCTCCACTTT
cdr3_aa: CASRLQGVDSPLHF

clone_size: .
v_call: TRBV7-9
d_call: .
j_call: TRBJ2-7
cdr3_nt: TGTGCCAGCAGCTTGGACCCCGCCCACGAGCAGTACTTC
cdr3_aa: CASSLDPAHEQYF

clone_size: .
v_call: TRBV5-6
d_call: .
j_call: TRBJ2-1
cdr3_nt: TGTGCCAGCAGCGCCACTCTAGAAAGCTACAATGAGCAGTTCTTC
cdr3_aa: CASSATLESYNEQFF

clone_size: few
v_call: TRBV29-1
d_call: .
j_call: TRBJ2-7
cdr3_nt: TGCAGCGTTTCGGTGGGTACCTACGAGCAGTACTTC
cdr3_aa: CSVSVGTYEQYF

clone_size: .
v_call: TRBV27
d_call: .
j_call: TRBJ1-3
cdr3_nt: TGTGCCAGCGGCCCAGGAGCTGGAAACACCATATATTTT
cdr3_aa: CASGPGAGNTIYF

clone_size: once
v_call: TRBV5-4
d_call: .
j_call: TRBJ2-7
cdr3_nt: TGTGCCAGCAGCTCGGGACACAGCGCCTACGAGCAGTACTTC
cdr3_aa: CASSSGHSAYEQYF

clone_size: many
v_call: TRBV10-3
d_call: .
j_call: TRBJ1-1
cdr3_nt: TGTGCCATCAGTGACGCAGGGGCCCCTGAAGCTTTCTTT
cdr3_aa: CAISDAGAPEAFF

clone_size: .
v_call: TRBV7-9
d_call: .
j_call: TRBJ2-2
cdr3_nt: TGTGCCAGCAGCGTATTATCCGGGGAGCTGTTTTTT
cdr3_aa: CASSVLSGELFF

clone_size: .
v_call: TRBV6-1
d_call: .
j_call: TRBJ2-1
cdr3_nt: TGTGCCAGCAGTGAGCAGTTCTTC
cdr3_aa: CASSEQFF

clone_size: few
v_call: TRBV7-9
d_call: .
j_call: TRBJ2-1
cdr3_nt: TGTGCCAGCAGCTTAGGGGTAACCAATGAGCAGTTCTTC
cdr3_aa: CASSLGVTNEQFF

clone_size: .
v_call: TRBV27
d_call: TRBD1
j_call: TRBJ2-7
cdr3_nt: TGTGCCAGCAGCTGGACAGGGGGCAACGAGCAGTACTTC
cdr3_aa: CASSWTGGNEQYF

clone_size: .
v_call: TRBV27
d_call: .
j_call: TRBJ2-4
cdr3_nt: TGTGCCAGCAGTTTAACCGGGACCAAAAACATTCAGTACTTC
cdr3_aa: CASSLTGTKNIQYF

clone_size: .
v_call: TRBV23-1
d_call: TRBD1
j_call: TRBJ2-7
cdr3_nt: TGCGCCAGCCCTCACCGGGACAGCTACGAGCAGTACTTC
cdr3_aa: CASPHRDSYEQYF

clone_size: .
v_call: TRBV5-4
d_call: TRBD2
j_call: TRBJ2-1
cdr3_nt: TGTGCCAGCAGCACCACTAGCGGGAGCTGGGCCCACAACAATGAGCAGTTCTTC
cdr3_aa: CASSTTSGSWAHNNEQFF

clone_size: .
v_call: TRBV11-2
d_call: TRBD1
j_call: TRBJ1-5
cdr3_nt: TGTGCCAGCAGCCCCCACCCGACAGGGGCACAGCCCCAGCATTTT
cdr3_aa: CASSPHPTGAQPQHF

clone_size: .
v_call: TRBV27
d_call: TRBD1
j_call: TRBJ2-7
cdr3_nt: TGTGCCAGCCGCGAAGGGGGCGCCTACGAGCAGTACTTC
cdr3_aa: CASREGGAYEQYF

clone_size: .
v_call: TRBV5-6
d_call: .
j_call: TRBJ1-6
cdr3_nt: TGTGCCAGCAGCCCACATGGGGGGGATTCACCCCTCCACTTT
cdr3_aa: CASSPHGGDSPLHF

clone_size: .
v_call: TRBV4-1
d_call: TRBD2
j_call: TRBJ2-1
cdr3_nt: TGCGCCAGCAGCCTCTTGCTAGCGGGACTACGGAATGAGCAGTTCTTC
cdr3_aa: CASSLLLAGLRNEQFF

clone_size: .
v_call: TRBV13
d_call: TRBD2
j_call: TRBJ2-7
cdr3_nt: TGTGCCAGCACCCACGGGACTAGCCCCATCTACGAGCAGTACTTC
cdr3_aa: CASTHGTSPIYEQYF

clone_size: few
v_call: TRBV30
d_call: .
j_call: TRBJ2-7
cdr3_nt: TGTGCCTGGAGTTACGGGGTTTCCTACGAGCAGTACTTC
cdr3_aa: CAWSYGVSYEQYF

clone_size: .
v_call: TRBV27
d_call: .
j_call: TRBJ1-3
cdr3_nt: TGTGCCAGCAGTTTTCTGGGTCGAGGAAACACCATATATTTT
cdr3_aa: CASSFLGRGNTIYF

clone_size: .
v_call: TRBV9
d_call: .
j_call: TRBJ2-7
cdr3_nt: TGTGCCAGCAGCGTAGGAGTTGGGGCCTACGAGCAGTACTTC
cdr3_aa: CASSVGVGAYEQYF

clone_size: .
v_call: TRBV2
d_call: TRBD1
j_call: TRBJ2-7
cdr3_nt: TGTGCCAGCAGTGAAGGGCAGGGGGTTTTCTACGAGCAGTACTTC
cdr3_aa: CASSEGQGVFYEQYF

clone_size: once
v_call: TRBV27
d_call: .
j_call: TRBJ2-4
cdr3_nt: TGTGCCAGCAGCGTGGCGGGAACCAAAAACATTCAGTACTTC
cdr3_aa: CASSVAGTKNIQYF

clone_size: .
v_call: TRBV7-6
d_call: TRBD1
j_call: TRBJ2-7
cdr3_nt: TGTGCCAGCAGCATCTGGACAGGGGACGAGCAGTACTTC
cdr3_aa: CASSIWTGDEQYF

clone_size: .
v_call: TRBV18
d_call: .
j_call: TRBJ2-1
cdr3_nt: TGTGCCAGCTCACCAGTCGGGATTGTCGACAATGAGCAGTTCTTC
cdr3_aa: CASSPVGIVDNEQFF

clone_size: .
v_call: TRBV25-1
d_call: .
j_call: TRBJ1-2
cdr3_nt: TGTGCCAGCAGTACTCCCTTGTACGACTATGGCTACACCTTC
cdr3_aa: CASSTPLYDYGYTF

clone_size: .
v_call: TRBV6-1
d_call: TRBD1
j_call: TRBJ1-1
cdr3_nt: TGTGCCAGCAGATGGACAGGGGTGGACCCTGAAGCTTTCTTT
cdr3_aa: CASRWTGVDPEAFF